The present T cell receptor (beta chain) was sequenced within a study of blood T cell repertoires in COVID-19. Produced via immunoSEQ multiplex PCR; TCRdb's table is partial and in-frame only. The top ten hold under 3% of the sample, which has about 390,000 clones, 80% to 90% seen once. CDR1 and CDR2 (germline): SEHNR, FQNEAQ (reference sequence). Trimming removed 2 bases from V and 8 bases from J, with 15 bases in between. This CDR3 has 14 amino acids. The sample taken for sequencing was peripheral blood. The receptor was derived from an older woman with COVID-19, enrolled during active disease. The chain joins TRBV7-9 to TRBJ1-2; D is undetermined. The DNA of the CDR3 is TGTGCCAGCAGCTTAAGTCAGGTCTCTTCCGGCTACACCTTC. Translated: CASSLSQVSSGYTF.